Listed here are 28 T cell receptor beta chains from one sample, sequenced in a study of T cell clonality in common variable immunodeficiency (dated by TCRdb to between 2014 and 2016). Library construction relied on the immunoSEQ multiplex PCR assay. TCRdb re-hosts the immuneACCESS table, in-frame sequences only. Its copies lack some clones; in the studies checked, an unresolved V gene accounts for under half of them, and the cause for the rest is not known. The data for this sample show around 45,000 clones, each detected more than once. Of the sample, roughly 2.9% falls within the top ten clones. Sequenced sample: peripheral blood mononuclear cells. These receptor sequences come from a person aged 18 to 70 in good health.

This clone has ten or more counts. The CDR3 goes on 3 residues after the read ends, and that part is filled in from the germline J gene. This sequence joins TRBV7-8 and TRBJ1-1, with D possibly being TRBD1 (6 bases). The germline CDR1 and CDR2 sequences are SGHVS and FQNEAQ. The ends were cut back, 0 bases at V and 4 bases at J, with 9 bases in the middle. CDR3 size: 14 residues. The covered CDR3 bases are TGTGCCAGCAGCTTAGCGGCCAGGGGCACTGAA. Translation: CASSLAARGTE. The CDR3 in its entirety is CASSLAARGTEAFF.

This clone was detected ten times or more. The CDR3 is cut off 3 residues early in the read; its end comes from the germline J gene. The rearrangement joins TRBV12-5 to TRBJ2-5; D gene unclear. Germline values: CDR1 LGHNT, CDR2 FRNRAP. CDR3 length: 13 residues. Trimming cost V 1 base and J 3 bases, with 6 bases left between them. The CDR3 sequence is CASGLALEETQYF. The sequenced part of the CDR3 DNA is TGTGCTAGTGGTTTGGCCCTAGAAGAGACC. The full variable domain, in which reference TRBV12-5 and TRBJ2-5 provide the parts outside the CDR3, is DARVTQTPRHKVTEMGQEVTMRCQPILGHNTVFWYRQTMMQGLELLAYFRNRAPLDDSGMPKDRFSAEMPDATLATLKIQPSEPRDSAVYFCASGLALEETQYFGPGTRLLVL.

This clone was detected ten times or more. The read is 3 residues too short to cover the CDR3 end, so that end is filled in from the germline J gene. The genes are TRBV20-1 and TRBJ2-3, with D possibly called TRBD1 or TRBD2 (6 bases each). This CDR3 region has 16 residues. The V end lost 0 bases, the J end lost 3 bases, and 16 bases lay between the germline ends. Per germline, CDR1 DFQATT and CDR2 SNEGSKA (reference sequence). This CDR3 is CSAREERGRTTDTQYF. The CDR3 bases that were read are TGCAGTGCTAGAGAGGAGAGGGGGAGGACAACAGATACG.

This clone appeared a few times. A much larger clone lies a single base off, so this may be a read error. The CDR3 end lies 3 residues beyond the end of the read and is filled in from the germline J gene. The V call is TRBV2, the J call TRBJ2-3, with 10 bases fitting TRBD1. The CDR3 has 16 amino acids. The germline V gene has CDR1 SNHLY and CDR2 FYNNEI. The CDR3 bases that were read are TGTGCCAGCATTACCCCGGGACAGGGGAACCAAGAGACG. Protein product: CASITPGQGNQET. The whole CDR3 sequence reads CASITPGQGNQETQYF.

There are many counts of this clone. Read sequence stops 3 residues before the CDR3 end, and the germline J gene provides the missing end. The chain links TRBV20-1 to TRBJ2-1; 8 bases are a match to TRBD2. V lost 4 bases, J lost 3 bases, and 8 bases stayed unmatched. CDR1 is DFQATT and CDR2 is SNEGSKA in the germline V gene (reference sequence). The CDR3 totals 15 residues. CDR3 amino acids: CSAINSGKGYNEQFF. The CDR3 DNA, read in part, is TGCAGTGCTATCAATAGCGGGAAAGGCTACAATGAG.

Ten or more counts support this clone. The read halts 3 residues ahead of the CDR3 end, with the missing end drawn from the germline J gene. The J gene is TRBJ2-5, the V gene TRBV29-1; TRBD1 agrees at 10 bases. The CDR3 has 14 amino acids. CDR1 is SQVTM, CDR2 ANQGSEA, per germline. Trimming took 6 bases from V and 4 from J; bases not matched to a gene: 8. The sequenced part of the CDR3 DNA is TGCAGCGTCAGAACTGGGACAGGGGTAGAGACC. It specifies CSVRTGTGVET. The whole CDR3 is CSVRTGTGVETQYF.

In this sample, this clone turned up many times. The observed sequence ends 3 residues before the CDR3 terminus, with the missing tail filled in from the germline J gene. The chain employs TRBV12-3 or TRBV12-4 and TRBJ2-3, with 7 positions matching TRBD2. CDR3 length: 14 amino acids. CDR3 DNA, as far as it was read: TGTGCCAGCAGTCCCCAGCGGGGCCAAGAGACG. Residues: CASSPQRGQET. The full-length CDR3 reads as CASSPQRGQETQYF.

This clone came up many times. The CDR3 is cut off 3 residues early in the read; its end comes from the germline J gene. The gene calls are TRBV6-2 or TRBV6-3 and TRBJ2-2, with 9 bases aligning to TRBD2. The V gene's germline CDR1 is MNHEY and CDR2 SVGEGT. V gave up 9 bases and J gave up 0 bases; unmatched junction bases: 8. The CDR3 runs 16 residues. CDR3 amino acids: CASTRSSGANTGELFF. The DNA read from the CDR3 is TGTGCCAGTACTCGCTCTAGCGGGGCGAACACCGGGGAG.

This clone was recorded at least ten times. The read ends 3 residues early relative to the CDR3; the germline J gene fills the gap. The V and J genes are TRBV19 and TRBJ1-5, with D tentatively TRBD1 (6 bases). The V end was cut by 5 bases, the J end by 5 bases, with 13 bases between. This CDR3 contains 14 residues. Germline V gene data show CDR1 as LNHDA and CDR2 as SQIVND (reference sequence). The CDR3: CASSSGHLYQPQHF. The covered CDR3 bases are TGTGCCAGTAGTTCGGGACACCTTTATCAGCCC.

This clone has ten or more counts. The DNA ends 3 residues before the CDR3 does, and the rest of the CDR3 is filled in from the germline J gene. V is TRBV20-1 and J is TRBJ2-7, with TRBD1 matching over 10 bases. Germline CDR1 DFQATT, CDR2 SNEGSKA (reference sequence). The CDR3 covers 15 residues. V gave up 2 bases and J gave up 5 bases; unmatched junction bases: 9. The DNA read from the CDR3 is TGCAGTGCTAGAAATTCCGGGACAGGGGAAAACGAG. This gives the protein CSARNSGTGENE. The full CDR3 protein reads CSARNSGTGENEQYF.

This clone was counted ten times or more. The DNA ends 3 residues before the CDR3 does, and the rest of the CDR3 is filled in from the germline J gene. This chain joins TRBV19 and TRBJ1-6, with D tentatively TRBD1 (5 bases). Germline lookup yields CDR1 LNHDA and CDR2 SQIVND (reference sequence). V shed 6 bases and J shed 10 bases, with 10 bases lying between them. The CDR3 is 12 residues long. Partial CDR3 DNA: TGTGCCAGTAGCGGGCAGGGATCACCC. Protein product: CASSGQGSP. The full CDR3 is CASSGQGSPLHF.

Notes on this clone: The read falls 3 residues short of the CDR3 end, and the missing part is taken from the germline J gene. V is TRBV23-1 and J is TRBJ2-4; 7 bases are shared with TRBD1. TRBV23-1 is assigned to the ORF class and has an uncertain function. The CDR3 runs to 19 residues. Partial CDR3 DNA: TGCGCCAGCAGTCAATCGAAGGGGGACAGAAATCGGCCCTCCTATGGT. Protein product: CASSQSKGDRNRPSYG. The CDR3 in full is CASSQSKGDRNRPSYGQYF.

This clone was seen many times. The sequenced part of the CDR3 DNA is TGTGCCTGGAGCAGACAGACCTACGAG. It yields the protein CAWSRQTYE. The whole CDR3 protein is CAWSRQTYEQYF. This chain connects TRBV30 to TRBJ2-7; possible D gene TRBD1, 5 bases. The sequenced fragment ends 3 residues before the CDR3 boundary, so the rest is inferred from the germline J gene. The CDR3 spans 12 residues. V was trimmed by 3 bases and J by 2 bases, leaving 8 bases between them. Germline values: CDR1 GTSNPN, CDR2 SVGIG (reference sequence).

This clone was seen at least ten times. The read halts 3 residues ahead of the CDR3 end, with the missing end drawn from the germline J gene. This chain joins TRBV29-1 and TRBJ1-1; a weak D match, TRBD1 (6 bases). V lost 6 bases, J lost 1 base, and 15 bases lay in between. This CDR3 contains 14 residues. Germline loops: CDR1 SQVTM, CDR2 ANQGSEA. The part of the CDR3 DNA that was read is TGCAGCGTAGCCGACAGGTCAAGGAACACTGAA. It translates to CSVADRSRNTE. Given in full, the CDR3 is CSVADRSRNTEAFF. The whole variable domain, remainder taken from reference TRBV29-1 and TRBJ1-1, is SAVISQKPSRDICQRGTSLTIQCQVDSQVTMMFWYRQQPGQSLTLIATANQGSEATYESGFVIDKFPISRPNLTFSTLTVSNMSPEDSSIYLCSVADRSRNTEAFFGQGTRLTVV.

This clone was detected many times. The DNA ends 3 residues before the CDR3 does, and the rest of the CDR3 is filled in from the germline J gene. The rearrangement joins TRBV19 to TRBJ2-7; 11 bases map to TRBD2. Trimming cost V 1 base and J 4 bases; bases outside gene matches: 6. Germline loops: CDR1 LNHDA, CDR2 SQIVND (reference sequence). This CDR3 comprises 16 residues. The CDR3 DNA, read in part, is TGTGCCAGTAGTATAGGACAGACTAGCGGGACATACGAG. The encoded protein is CASSIGQTSGTYE. The entire CDR3 protein is CASSIGQTSGTYEQYF. Variable domain in full (rest from reference TRBV19 and TRBJ2-7): DGGITQSPKYLFRKEGQNVTLSCEQNLNHDAMYWYRQDPGQGLRLIYYSQIVNDFQKGDIAEGYSVSREKKESFPLTVTSAQKNPTAFYLCASSIGQTSGTYEQYFGPGTRLTVT.

This clone has a count of ten or more. The read ends 3 residues early relative to the CDR3; the germline J gene fills the gap. V and J are TRBV30 and TRBJ1-1, with D perhaps TRBD1 (6 bases). V shed 0 bases and J shed 5 bases, with 19 bases lying between them. The CDR3 length is 16 residues. Germline assignment: CDR1 GTSNPN and CDR2 SVGIG (reference sequence). The sequenced part of the CDR3 DNA is TGTGCCTGGAGTGTACTCCCCTGGGGGGGCCGGACTGAA. Protein product: CAWSVLPWGGRTE. The whole CDR3 sequence reads CAWSVLPWGGRTEAFF.

This clone was recorded many times. Read coverage stops 3 residues before the CDR3 terminus; the germline J gene supplies the remainder. The chain carries TRBV19 and TRBJ1-1; weak D call: TRBD1 (5 bases). CDR3 length equals 14 residues. Germline-derived CDR1 and CDR2 are LNHDA and SQIVND (reference sequence). V shed 1 base and J shed 5 bases, with 11 bases lying between them. The DNA read from the CDR3 is TGTGCCAGTAGTATAGGGGGGGGTCGGACTGAA. It codes for CASSIGGGRTE. In full, the CDR3 is CASSIGGGRTEAFF.

This clone has ten or more counts. The read gets to within 3 residues of the CDR3 end, and the germline J gene fills in the rest. The rearrangement joins TRBV2 to TRBJ1-1, with TRBD1 as a possible D gene (5 bases). V was clipped by 8 bases and J by 5 bases, with 15 bases between them. This CDR3 has 13 residues. Per the germline V gene, CDR1 is SNHLY and CDR2 is FYNNEI. The CDR3 loop is CASSIQVRTEAFF. The CDR3 bases that were read are TGTGCCAGCTCCATACAGGTGAGGACTGAA.

Comment on this clone: The CDR3 end lies 3 residues beyond the end of the read and is filled in from the germline J gene. The chain joins TRBV7-8 to TRBJ2-7; D is ambiguous. Germline CDR1 is SGHVS and CDR2 is FQNEAQ. CDR3 size: 15 residues. Trimming removed 5 bases from V and 2 bases from J, with 16 bases in between. This CDR3 is CASSPLVQRPYEQYF. CDR3 DNA (partial): TGTGCCAGCAGCCCACTTGTACAGAGGCCCTACGAG.

Remarks on this clone: The read falls 3 residues short of the CDR3 end, and the missing part is taken from the germline J gene. V usage is TRBV7-8 and J usage is TRBJ1-5, with a possible D match to TRBD1 (5 bases). This CDR3 is built from 17 residues. With 3 bases removed from V and 0 bases from J, the gap between germline ends came to 15 bases. The germline CDR1 and CDR2 sequences are SGHVS and FQNEAQ. Incomplete CDR3 DNA: TGTGCCAGCAGCTTCAGGGCGGCAGCGTATAGCAATCAGCCC. As protein: CASSFRAAAYSNQP. The whole CDR3 protein reads CASSFRAAAYSNQPQHF.

The table lists this clone with many counts. The read ends 3 residues before the CDR3 terminus; that terminus is restored from the germline J gene. The V and J genes are TRBV20-1 and TRBJ2-1, with 10 positions matching TRBD1. V lost 6 bases, J lost 0 bases, and 14 bases stayed unmatched. Germline CDR1 DFQATT, CDR2 SNEGSKA (reference sequence). The CDR3 contains 18 residues. The sequenced part of the CDR3 DNA is TGCAGTGCCGTACCGGGACAGGGGCTAGCGGACTCCTACAATGAG. The encoded protein is CSAVPGQGLADSYNE. The CDR3 as a whole reads CSAVPGQGLADSYNEQFF.

This clone has at least ten counts. The CDR3 end lies 3 residues beyond the end of the read and is filled in from the germline J gene. The chain combines TRBV4-1 with TRBJ2-3; 7 positions match TRBD2. The V segment lost 0 bases and the J segment 2 bases; nucleotides outside the gene matches: 11. Germline V gene data show CDR1 as MGHRA and CDR2 as YSYEKL. The CDR3 has 18 amino acids. The covered CDR3 bases are TGCGCCAGCAGCCAAGATCTCCCGGCTAGCGGAGCCACAGATACG. As protein: CASSQDLPASGATDT. The full-length CDR3 reads as CASSQDLPASGATDTQYF.

Many counts were recorded for this clone. The sequence runs out 3 residues before the end of the CDR3; the remainder is reconstructed from the germline J gene. The gene calls are TRBV6-1 and TRBJ1-2; the D is unclear. Germline V gives CDR1 MNHNS, CDR2 SASEGT. This CDR3 contains 15 residues. Trimming left V 3 bases short and J 2 bases short, with 13 bases between. Incomplete CDR3 DNA: TGTGCCAGCAGTGACGGTGGTTGGGCGAACTATGGC. Translation: CASSDGGWANYG. The complete CDR3 protein is CASSDGGWANYGYTF.

The table lists this clone with many counts. The read terminates 3 residues before the CDR3 end, so the remaining end is supplied by the germline J gene. The chain joins TRBV5-1 to TRBJ2-1; 10 nucleotides match TRBD2. The germline V gene has CDR1 SGHRS and CDR2 YFSETQ. The CDR3 spans 18 residues. After removal of 0 bases from V and 0 bases from J, the junction contained 6 bases not matched to a gene. CDR3 loop: CASSLATSGTNSYNEQFF. CDR3 DNA (partial): TGCGCCAGCAGCTTGGCTACTAGCGGGACTAACTCCTACAATGAG.

As for this clone: The CDR3 end falls 3 residues outside the read, so it is completed with the germline J gene. The gene calls are TRBV19 and TRBJ1-5, with no clear D. Germline V CDR1 and CDR2: LNHDA, SQIVND (reference sequence). V was cut by 4 bases and J by 5 bases, with 12 bases left in between. CDR3 length: 14 residues. The CDR3 bases that were read are TGTGCCAGTAGTACCGCCATGAGGGATCAGCCC. It codes for CASSTAMRDQP. The full CDR3 protein reads CASSTAMRDQPQHF.

There are many counts of this clone. The read falls 3 residues short of the CDR3 end, and the missing part is taken from the germline J gene. The chain recombines TRBV7-3 with TRBJ2-1; tentative D call: TRBD2 (6 bases). The germline gives CDR1 SGHTA, CDR2 FQGTGA. The CDR3 is 16 residues long. V lost 4 bases to trimming and J lost 7 bases, with 20 bases between them. The chain's CDR3 is CASSSNRLDNPNEQFF. CDR3 bases read: TGTGCCAGCAGCTCCAATAGACTAGACAACCCTAATGAG.

This clone is medium-sized by share. The CDR3 end is not reached by the read, which stops 3 residues before it; the germline J gene fills it in. This chain links TRBV20-1 with TRBJ1-5, with 10 bases aligning to TRBD1. The V gene end was trimmed by 3 bases and the J gene end by 3 bases; junction bases not matched to a gene: 5. The length of the CDR3 is 15 residues. From germline, CDR1 is DFQATT and CDR2 SNEGSKA (reference sequence). The sequenced CDR3 bases are TGCAGTGCTAGCCCTGGACAGGGGGTCAATCAGCCC. This sequence encodes CSASPGQGVNQP. The entire CDR3 protein is CSASPGQGVNQPQHF.

In this sample, this clone turned up many times. The read terminates 3 residues ahead of where the CDR3 ends, so the germline J gene completes it. This chain connects TRBV29-1 to TRBJ2-3; 7 bases fit TRBD2. Trimming cost V 6 bases and J 2 bases; bases outside gene matches: 17. CDR1 is SQVTM and CDR2 is ANQGSEA in the germline V gene. The CDR3 runs to 17 residues. The sequenced part of the CDR3 DNA is TGCAGCGTCGCGACGATTACTAGCGAGAAACTCACAGATACG. Amino acids: CSVATITSEKLTDT. The whole CDR3 reads CSVATITSEKLTDTQYF.